These 32 T cell receptor beta chains were sequenced from one sample in a study of CD8 T cells in ankylosing spondylitis. Each CDR3 protein is one row after TCRdb ran MiXCR on the 5' RACE reads. The table includes approximately 540,000 distinct CDR3 sequences, about 13% detected once. Their antigens remain unidentified. Whole-study results and caveats: Seemingly characteristic of ankylosing spondylitis blood was a TCR beta motif consisting of about 8 highly homologous variants.

The sample taken for sequencing was blood, either unsorted or a sorted T cell fraction (not recorded which). The receptors originated from a male donor with ankylosing spondylitis.

This clonotype was counted a few times. The chain couples TRBV10-2 to TRBJ2-7; D uncertain. Trimming shortened V by 1 base and J by 3 bases, and 1 base separated the two germline ends. CDR3 length: 11 amino acids. CDR1 WSHSY and CDR2 SAAADI come from the germline V gene. The CDR3 loop is CASSEYYEQYF. The CDR3 coding sequence is TGCGCCAGCAGTGAGTACTACGAGCAGTACTTC.

The chain links TRBV6-1 to TRBJ1-2, with D unclear. The CDR3 sequence is 14 residues long. Trimming left V 0 bases short and J 5 bases short, with 10 bases between. Germline CDR1 is MNHNS and CDR2 is SASEGT. Written as DNA, the CDR3 is TGTGCCAGCAGTGAAGCCTTACAATTATATGGCTACACCTTC. Protein sequence: CASSEALQLYGYTF.

This rearrangement joins TRBV4-1 to TRBJ1-2; possibly TRBD1 for D (5 bases). The CDR3 totals 16 residues. Between the trimmed V and J ends, which lost 0 bases and 8 bases, there was a span of 19 bases. CDR1 is MGHRA, CDR2 YSYEKL, per germline. CDR3 sequence: CASSQEGGRVGLGYTF. CDR3 nucleotide sequence: TGCGCCAGCAGCCAAGAAGGCGGCAGGGTGGGTCTAGGCTACACCTTC.

The chain joins TRBV2 to TRBJ2-5, with D unclear. Germline loops: CDR1 SNHLY, CDR2 FYNNEI. V was trimmed by 8 bases and J by 2 bases, leaving 9 bases between them. The CDR3 totals 12 residues. CDR3 sequence (DNA): TGTGCCAGCGATTCGGAACAAGAGACCCAGTACTTC. Its translation: CASDSEQETQYF.

This chain links TRBV5-6 with TRBJ2-5; 13 bases are shared with TRBD2. Germline trimming cut 1 base from V and 4 bases from J; bases unmatched to any gene: 10. CDR3 length equals 18 residues. Germline values: CDR1 SGHDT, CDR2 YYEEEE. The CDR3: CASSLPRTSGRSGETQYF. The CDR3 region has the DNA TGTGCCAGCAGCTTGCCTCGGACTAGCGGGAGAAGCGGAGAGACCCAGTACTTC.

CDR3 DNA: TGTGCCAGCAGTTTGCGGAATGGTAACACTGAAGCTTTCTTT. Translated, it gives CASSLRNGNTEAFF. This chain uses TRBV12-3 or TRBV12-4 with TRBJ1-1; D is undetermined. V lost 3 bases and J 2 bases, leaving 10 bases between the germline ends. The CDR3 is made up of 14 amino acids.

This chain joins TRBV11-2 and TRBJ2-1; no reliable D call. CDR1 is SGHAT and CDR2 is FQNNGV in the germline V gene. Deletions cut 1 base from V and 6 bases from J, with 13 bases between. This CDR3 contains 15 residues. CDR3 in amino acids: CASSLGSSWGNEQFF. The CDR3 nucleotides are TGTGCCAGCAGCTTAGGGTCAAGTTGGGGCAATGAGCAGTTCTTC.

In this sample, this clonotype turned up many times. The chain has TRBV7-2 and TRBJ2-7; 8 bases are shared with TRBD2. With V trimmed by 1 base and J by 2 bases, 4 bases remained unmatched. This CDR3 region has 15 residues. Germline V gene sequence: CDR1 SGHTA, CDR2 FQGNSA. The CDR3 nucleotides are TGTGCCAGCAGCTTAGAGTCTAGCGGGCCCTACGAGCAGTACTTC. This sequence encodes CASSLESSGPYEQYF.

This clonotype was seen at least ten times. The chain joins TRBV15 to TRBJ1-5; TRBD1 matches 7 bases. Trimming removed 5 bases from V and 4 bases from J; junction bases left unmatched: 8. CDR1 and CDR2 from the germline V gene are LNHNV and YYDKDF (reference sequence). CDR3 length: 15 residues. The CDR3 spells CATSLDRAPNQPQHF. The CDR3 DNA sequence: TGTGCCACCAGCTTAGACAGGGCTCCGAATCAGCCCCAGCATTTT. The entire variable domain, with the rest obtained from reference TRBV15 and TRBJ1-5, is as follows: DAMVIQNPRYQVTQFGKPVTLSCSQTLNHNVMYWYQQKSSQAPKLLFHYYDKDFNNEADTPDNFQSRRPNTSFCFLDIRSPGLGDTAMYLCATSLDRAPNQPQHFGDGTRLSIL.

V is TRBV18 and J is TRBJ2-1; 10 bases align to TRBD2. The germline V gene has CDR1 KGHSH and CDR2 LQKENI. The V and J ends lost 3 bases and 7 bases, in that order; junction bases with no gene match: 6. The CDR3 length is 15 residues. The CDR3 spells CASSPLAGVGNEQFF. CDR3 in DNA: TGTGCCAGCTCACCCCTAGCGGGAGTAGGGAATGAGCAGTTCTTC.

This clonotype was picked up a small number of times. The chain has TRBV14 and TRBJ1-2, with no clear D. The germline V gene has CDR1 SGHDN and CDR2 FVKESK. The CDR3 spans 12 residues. V lost 0 bases, J lost 13 bases, and 12 bases lay in between. The DNA for the CDR3 is TGTGCCAGCAGCCAAGATAGGTCACTACGCACCTTC. It translates to CASSQDRSLRTF.

The chain has TRBV3-1 and TRBJ2-5, with D maybe TRBD1 (5 bases). Germline loops: CDR1 LGHDT, CDR2 YNNKEL (reference sequence). Trimming pared 4 bases from V and 4 bases from J, leaving 16 bases between. This CDR3 has 15 amino acids. Written as DNA, the CDR3 is TGTGCCAGCAGCCCCTCGGGCAGGGTTGGAGAGACCCAGTACTTC. It yields the protein CASSPSGRVGETQYF.

The sample holds many counts of this clonotype. The J gene is TRBJ2-4, the V gene TRBV7-9; tentative D call: TRBD2 (5 bases). Germline V gene sequence: CDR1 SEHNR, CDR2 FQNEAQ (reference sequence). V gave up 5 bases and J gave up 0 bases, with 14 bases separating them. CDR3 length: 16 amino acids. In DNA, the CDR3 is TGTGCCAGCAGCCGCCGGCCGGACTTAGCCAAAAACATTCAGTACTTC. Amino acid sequence: CASSRRPDLAKNIQYF.

The sample holds many counts of this clonotype. V and J are TRBV12-3 or TRBV12-4 and TRBJ1-1; D gene uncertain. Trimming pared 6 bases from V and 4 bases from J, leaving 12 bases between. The CDR3 length is 13 residues. Here the CDR3 reads CASSRTSGTEAFF. CDR3 coding DNA: TGTGCCAGCAGCCGTACCTCGGGCACTGAAGCTTTCTTT.

The rearrangement links TRBV5-5 to TRBJ2-5; D is ambiguous. The CDR3 has 14 amino acids. V was clipped by 2 bases and J by 5 bases, with 13 bases between them. Germline V gene lookup returns CDR1 SGHKS and CDR2 YYEKEE (reference sequence). This CDR3 reads CASSFPSGVETQYF. CDR3 nucleotides: TGTGCCAGCAGCTTTCCCTCCGGTGTGGAGACCCAGTACTTC. Complete variable domain (other parts from reference TRBV5-5 and TRBJ2-5): DAGVTQSPTHLIKTRGQQVTLRCSPISGHKSVSWYQQVLGQGPQFIFQYYEKEERGRGNFPDRFSARQFPNYSSELNVNALLLGDSALYLCASSFPSGVETQYFGPGTRLLVL.

This clonotype has more than one count but fewer than ten. The rearrangement uses TRBV12-5 and TRBJ1-5; weak D call: TRBD1 (5 bases). Germline loops: CDR1 LGHNT, CDR2 FRNRAP. CDR3 length equals 17 residues. Trimming shortened V by 5 bases and J by 3 bases, and 20 bases separated the two germline ends. CDR3 in DNA: TGTGCTAGTGGTCTCGCAGTGGTGGGGGTTCCCAATCAGCCCCAGCATTTT. It encodes CASGLAVVGVPNQPQHF.

Only a few counts were recorded for this clonotype. This rearrangement joins TRBV11-2 to TRBJ1-4; D remains ambiguous. The germline CDR1 and CDR2 sequences are SGHAT and FQNNGV. The V gene lost 3 bases and the J gene lost 8 bases, with 16 bases spanning the gap. The CDR3 covers 15 residues. This CDR3 is CASSFAHLTREKLFF. CDR3 nucleotides: TGTGCCAGCAGCTTTGCTCACCTTACCCGAGAAAAACTGTTTTTT.

V and J are TRBV7-2 and TRBJ2-3, with D perhaps matching TRBD2 (6 bases). The CDR3 is 16 residues long. From germline, CDR1 is SGHTA and CDR2 FQGNSA. V lost 2 bases, J lost 3 bases, and 15 bases lay in between. In DNA form, the CDR3 reads TGTGCCAGCAGCTTATTTGGCGGGAAGAGGACAGATACGCAGTATTTT. Amino acids: CASSLFGGKRTDTQYF.

The gene calls are TRBV20-1 and TRBJ2-6; D is ambiguous. V was clipped by 5 bases and J by 1 base, with 6 bases between them. Per germline, CDR1 DFQATT and CDR2 SNEGSKA (reference sequence). The CDR3 has 13 amino acids. Here the CDR3 reads CSAGTSGANVLTF. The DNA of the CDR3 is TGCAGTGCTGGCACTTCTGGGGCCAACGTCCTGACTTTC.

CDR3 coding DNA: TGTGCCACCAGTGATCCGGGACGAAACACCGGGGAGCTGTTTTTT. Its translation: CATSDPGRNTGELFF. The chain has TRBV24-1 and TRBJ2-2; D possibly matches TRBD1 or TRBD2 (5 bases each). Germline lookup yields CDR1 KGHDR and CDR2 SFDVKD. Trimming cost V 3 bases and J 2 bases, with 9 bases left between them. The CDR3 spans 15 residues.

This clonotype was counted only a few times. This chain connects TRBV7-9 to TRBJ2-1; possibly TRBD2 for D (6 bases). Trimming removed 2 bases from V and 4 bases from J, with 15 bases in between. There are 16 residues in the CDR3. Per the germline V gene, CDR1 is SEHNR and CDR2 is FQNEAQ (reference sequence). DNA for the CDR3: TGTGCCAGCAGCTTACGCTTAGGCGGGGCATACAATGAGCAGTTCTTC. Protein product: CASSLRLGGAYNEQFF.

The rearrangement uses TRBV20-1 and TRBJ2-1; a possible D gene is TRBD2 (5 bases). Trimming pared 0 bases from V and 2 bases from J, leaving 11 bases between. Germline V gene data show CDR1 as DFQATT and CDR2 as SNEGSKA (reference sequence). The CDR3 is 15 residues long. CDR3 loop: CSARESGFTYNEQFF. Here the CDR3 DNA reads TGCAGTGCTAGAGAGAGCGGTTTTACCTACAATGAGCAGTTCTTC.

This clonotype occurred many times. The V and J genes are TRBV24-1 and TRBJ2-2, with 9 bases aligning to TRBD1. The CDR3 has 16 amino acids. Germline V lookup: CDR1 KGHDR, CDR2 SFDVKD. The ends lost 3 bases at V and 7 bases at J; junction bases unmatched: 8. The chain's CDR3 is CATSDPWTGDGGELFF. In nucleotides, the CDR3 is TGTGCCACCAGTGATCCCTGGACAGGGGATGGCGGGGAGCTGTTTTTT.

This rearrangement joins TRBV5-6 to TRBJ2-6; D not certain. This CDR3 is built from 17 residues. V was pared by 0 bases and J by 1 base, with 11 bases between. The germline V gene has CDR1 SGHDT and CDR2 YYEEEE. CDR3 sequence (DNA): TGTGCCAGCAGCTTGGGACACCCCAATTCTGGGGCCAACGTCCTGACTTTC. Protein sequence: CASSLGHPNSGANVLTF.

The chain links TRBV7-9 to TRBJ2-1; 8 bases are shared with TRBD1. There are 15 residues in the CDR3. CDR1 is SEHNR, CDR2 FQNEAQ, per germline (reference sequence). V gave up 5 bases and J gave up 8 bases; unmatched junction bases: 11. CDR3 protein: CASSTWDRRWDEQFF. CDR3 coding DNA: TGTGCCAGCAGCACCTGGGACAGGAGATGGGATGAGCAGTTCTTC.

The chain joins TRBV5-1 to TRBJ2-7; TRBD1 agrees at 9 bases. Losses at the gene ends were 0 bases for V and 4 bases for J; bases not matched to a gene: 5. Germline V gives CDR1 SGHRS, CDR2 YFSETQ. This CDR3 is built from 15 residues. Here the CDR3 reads CASSLGTGGWYEQYF. Here the CDR3 DNA reads TGCGCCAGCAGCTTGGGTACAGGGGGCTGGTACGAGCAGTACTTC.

This chain joins TRBV2 and TRBJ2-2; D remains unclear. The CDR3 length is 12 residues. CDR1 is SNHLY, CDR2 FYNNEI, per germline. Trimming stripped 0 bases from V and 7 bases from J, with 3 bases between. CDR3 nucleotides: TGTGCCAGCAGTGAAGCTAGCGGGGAGCTGTTTTTT. Protein product: CASSEASGELFF.

The chain joins TRBV10-2 to TRBJ1-6; D unclear. Germline V gene lookup returns CDR1 WSHSY and CDR2 SAAADI. V was trimmed by 0 bases and J by 8 bases, leaving 11 bases between them. The CDR3 sequence is 15 residues long. This chain's CDR3 is CASSESRLGDSPLHF. The CDR3 nucleotides are TGCGCCAGCAGTGAGTCGCGGCTGGGCGATTCACCCCTCCACTTT.

This clonotype was detected ten times or more. The chain carries TRBV7-9 and TRBJ2-5; D gene uncertain. This CDR3 spans 14 amino acids. Trimming left V 1 base short and J 5 bases short, with 11 bases between. Germline V lookup: CDR1 SEHNR, CDR2 FQNEAQ (reference sequence). CDR3 loop: CASSLVLFGETQYF. The CDR3 DNA reads TGTGCCAGCAGCTTAGTGCTATTCGGGGAGACCCAGTACTTC.

The chain is built from TRBV3-1 and TRBJ2-1, with 9 bases fitting TRBD2. V dropped 0 bases and J dropped 10; count of bases not matched to a gene: 4. Germline V gene lookup returns CDR1 LGHDT and CDR2 YNNKEL (reference sequence). There are 14 residues in the CDR3. DNA for the CDR3: TGTGCCAGCAGCCAAGATGCGCGGGGGGGCGAGCAGTTCTTC. As protein: CASSQDARGGEQFF.

This chain connects TRBV3-1 to TRBJ2-7; 8 bases line up with TRBD2. The length of the CDR3 is 15 residues. The V and J ends lost 2 bases and 7 bases, in that order; junction bases with no gene match: 10. Germline-derived CDR1 and CDR2 are LGHDT and YNNKEL (reference sequence). CDR3 loop: CASSQRDGRGGEQYF. As DNA, the CDR3 is TGTGCCAGCAGCCAAAGGGACGGGAGGGGCGGGGAGCAGTACTTC.

The chain is built from TRBV9 and TRBJ2-1; D is uncertain. The germline V gene encodes CDR1 SGDLS and CDR2 YYNGEE. Between the trimmed V and J ends, which lost 0 bases and 7 bases, there was a span of 8 bases. The CDR3 runs to 13 residues. The DNA for the CDR3 is TGTGCCAGCAGCGTAGCCCCCGCAAATGAGCAGTTCTTC. This translates into CASSVAPANEQFF.